The 17 T cell receptor beta chains below come from one sample, sequenced in a study of shared clonotypes between healthy human individuals. Sequenced by immunoSEQ multiplex PCR; TCRdb stores in-frame clones only, minus some. The top ten hold 20% to 30% of the sample, which has about 870,000 clones, 80% to 95% seen once. The naive CD8 subset, CD45RO-negative cells positively selected for CCR7, excluded terminally differentiated effector memory CD45RA+ cells. The sequenced sample was naive CD8+ T cells sorted from blood. All receptors derive from a man younger than 45 in good health.

The chain recombines TRBV9 with TRBJ2-7, with 10 bases that match TRBD2. Trimming removed 0 bases from V and 2 bases from J; junction bases left unmatched: 2. Germline V CDR1 and CDR2: SGDLS, YYNGEE. The CDR3 has 15 amino acids. DNA of the CDR3: TGTGCCAGCAGCGTAGTAGCGGGAGGTACCTACGAGCAGTACTTC. Translation gives CASSVVAGGTYEQYF.

The V call is TRBV7-2, the J call TRBJ2-1; TRBD2 agrees at 8 bases. V lost 4 bases and J lost 4; bases outside the gene matches: 12. Per germline, CDR1 SGHTA and CDR2 FQGNSA. The CDR3 runs to 17 residues. CDR3 DNA: TGTGCCAGCAGCTCCCTCTACGATAGCGGGGAATACAATGAGCAGTTCTTC. This codes for CASSSLYDSGEYNEQFF. Full variable domain (remainder filled in from reference TRBV7-2 and TRBJ2-1): GAGVSQSPSNKVTEKGKDVELRCDPISGHTALYWYRQSLGQGLEFLIYFQGNSAPDKSGLPSDRFSAERTGGSVSTLTIQRTQQEDSAVYLCASSSLYDSGEYNEQFFGPGTRLTVL.

This clone was found once. The chain is built from TRBV7-8 and TRBJ2-3; 11 bases are a match to TRBD2. Germline loops: CDR1 SGHVS, CDR2 FQNEAQ. The trim removed 1 base at V and 5 bases at J, leaving 8 bases unmatched. The CDR3 length is 17 residues. The CDR3: CASSLVFLAGGIDTQYF. The DNA for the CDR3 is TGTGCCAGCAGCTTAGTATTCCTAGCGGGAGGTATAGATACGCAGTATTTT.

This chain links TRBV5-6 with TRBJ1-1; unclear D gene. CDR1 is SGHDT, CDR2 YYEEEE, per germline. This CDR3 is built from 13 residues. The V end was cut by 4 bases, the J end by 2 bases, with 9 bases between. DNA for the CDR3: TGTGCCAGCAGCCCCGGGCCCAACACTGAAGCTTTCTTT. Its protein product is CASSPGPNTEAFF. The whole variable domain, filled in from reference TRBV5-6 and TRBJ1-1, reads DAGVTQSPTHLIKTRGQQVTLRCSPKSGHDTVSWYQQALGQGPQFIFQYYEEEERQRGNFPDRFSGHQFPNYSSELNVNALLLGDSALYLCASSPGPNTEAFFGQGTRLTVV.

The chain carries TRBV10-3 and TRBJ2-5; D assignment may be TRBD1 or TRBD2 (5 bases each). The CDR3 is 14 amino acids. The germline V gene encodes CDR1 ENHRY and CDR2 SYGVKD. The V end was cut by 3 bases, the J end by 4 bases, with 12 bases between. The CDR3 is CAISDGGGVETQYF. CDR3 sequence (DNA): TGTGCCATCAGTGATGGTGGGGGAGTAGAGACCCAGTACTTC.

The chain links TRBV4-3 to TRBJ1-1; D unclear. The CDR3 is 13 amino acids. Trimming pared 4 bases from V and 5 bases from J, leaving 11 bases between. Germline loops: CDR1 LGHNA, CDR2 YSLEER. The CDR3 loop is CASSRERGTEAFF. As DNA, the CDR3 is TGCGCCAGCAGCCGGGAAAGAGGGACTGAAGCTTTCTTT.

This chain joins TRBV5-4 and TRBJ2-2, with 13 positions matching TRBD2. With 2 bases clipped from V and 4 bases from J, the junction kept 5 bases outside the gene matches. The germline CDR1 and CDR2 sequences are SGHNT and YYREEE (reference sequence). The CDR3 has 17 amino acids. CDR3: CASSLTSGRAGTGELFF. CDR3 sequence (DNA): TGTGCCAGCAGCTTAACTAGCGGGAGGGCGGGCACCGGGGAGCTGTTTTTT.

The chain couples TRBV7-2 to TRBJ2-5; weak D call: TRBD1 (6 bases). The CDR3 has 16 amino acids. Germline V gene data show CDR1 as SGHTA and CDR2 as FQGNSA. The V end lost 4 bases, the J end lost 0 bases, and 15 bases lay between the germline ends. The CDR3 DNA follows: TGTGCCAGCAGCTCCCCCGAGAGGGGGTACCAAGAGACCCAGTACTTC. It codes for CASSSPERGYQETQYF.

In this sample, this clone turned up once. J is TRBJ2-1 and V is TRBV5-1, with TRBD2 matching 9 bases. V lost 1 base to trimming and J lost 6 bases; unmatched junction nucleotides: 8. CDR3 length equals 16 residues. CDR1 and CDR2 from the germline V gene are SGHRS and YFSETQ. CDR3 protein: CASSLPFGGRANEQFF. In DNA form, the CDR3 reads TGCGCCAGCAGCTTGCCTTTCGGCGGGAGGGCCAATGAGCAGTTCTTC.

The chain joins TRBV7-9 to TRBJ2-5; 7 nucleotides agree with TRBD2. Germline V CDR1 and CDR2: SEHNR, FQNEAQ (reference sequence). V lost 4 bases and J lost 2; bases outside the gene matches: 7. The CDR3 loop spans 15 amino acids. The CDR3 coding sequence is TGTGCCAGCAGCTCTTCGACTAGCTGGCAAGAGACCCAGTACTTC. As protein: CASSSSTSWQETQYF.

The chain couples TRBV4-3 to TRBJ2-7; 11 bases are shared with TRBD1. V shed 0 bases and J 6 bases; nucleotides not matched to a gene: 10. This CDR3 region has 17 residues. CDR1 LGHNA and CDR2 YSLEER come from the germline V gene. The CDR3 DNA reads as TGCGCCAGCAGCCAAGATAGGAGGACAGGGGGCTTCGTCGAGCAGTACTTC. Translation gives CASSQDRRTGGFVEQYF.

The rearrangement uses TRBV6-1 and TRBJ2-7; 7 bases are shared with TRBD2. The germline gives CDR1 MNHNS, CDR2 SASEGT. The CDR3 is 14 residues long. V dropped 7 bases and J dropped 2; count of bases not matched to a gene: 8. CDR3 bases: TGTGCCAGCATCCAACCTGGGACTACCTACGAGCAGTACTTC. This encodes CASIQPGTTYEQYF.

V is TRBV7-9 and J is TRBJ2-2, with D possibly matching TRBD2 (6 bases). Germline CDR1 and CDR2: SEHNR and FQNEAQ (reference sequence). The V end lost 5 bases, the J end lost 5 bases, and 12 bases lay between the germline ends. The CDR3 spans 14 residues. CDR3 protein: CASSVGGDTGELFF. The CDR3, as DNA: TGTGCCAGCAGCGTCGGCGGGGATACCGGGGAGCTGTTTTTT.

The J gene is TRBJ2-7, the V gene TRBV29-1, with TRBD1 identical over 7 bases. The germline CDR1 and CDR2 sequences are SQVTM and ANQGSEA. The junction had 7 bases not matched to a gene; V was cut back by 4 bases and J by 4 bases. The CDR3 is 13 amino acids. The CDR3 sequence is CSVVETGTYEQYF. The DNA of the CDR3 is TGCAGCGTTGTTGAGACAGGGACGTACGAGCAGTACTTC.

The genes are TRBV7-9 and TRBJ2-1; D tentatively fits TRBD1 or TRBD2 (5 bases each). Germline CDR1 SEHNR, CDR2 FQNEAQ (reference sequence). The CDR3 extends over 13 amino acids. Trimming took off 5 bases at V and 5 bases at J, with 10 bases between the two ends. The CDR3 nucleotides are TGTGCCAGCAGCCCCGGGACGGACAATGAGCAGTTCTTC. It encodes CASSPGTDNEQFF.

This chain links TRBV19 with TRBJ1-5; possible D gene TRBD1, 6 bases. The V end lost 6 bases, the J end lost 6 bases, and 15 bases lay between the germline ends. This CDR3 has 14 amino acids. In germline, CDR1 is LNHDA, CDR2 SQIVND (reference sequence). The CDR3 loop reads CASRGGGAGQPQHF. The CDR3 nucleotides are TGTGCCAGTAGAGGGGGGGGCGCGGGTCAGCCCCAGCATTTT. Combining the CDR3 with reference TRBV19 and TRBJ1-5 gives the whole variable domain DGGITQSPKYLFRKEGQNVTLSCEQNLNHDAMYWYRQDPGQGLRLIYYSQIVNDFQKGDIAEGYSVSREKKESFPLTVTSAQKNPTAFYLCASRGGGAGQPQHFGDGTRLSIL.

This chain connects TRBV19 to TRBJ1-1; D gene unclear. Germline CDR1 is LNHDA and CDR2 is SQIVND (reference sequence). The CDR3 runs to 13 residues. V gave up 6 bases and J gave up 1 base, with 9 bases separating them. CDR3 nucleotides: TGTGCCAGTAGACCTGGTTCGAACACTGAAGCTTTCTTT. This sequence encodes CASRPGSNTEAFF. The variable domain in full, completed from reference TRBV19 and TRBJ1-1, reads DGGITQSPKYLFRKEGQNVTLSCEQNLNHDAMYWYRQDPGQGLRLIYYSQIVNDFQKGDIAEGYSVSREKKESFPLTVTSAQKNPTAFYLCASRPGSNTEAFFGQGTRLTVV.